The 21 T cell receptor beta chains presented below share a single source sample, sequenced in a study of cytomegalovirus exposure and HLA in healthy donors. Libraries were prepared by immunoSEQ multiplex PCR; TCRdb keeps only in-frame clonotypes and omits some of them. The data hold over 60,000 clones, with around 95% observed a single time. Material for sequencing was PBMCs. These receptors all come from a young man in good health and CMV-seronegative.

The J gene is TRBJ2-5, the V gene TRBV9; 10 nucleotides line up with TRBD2. The junction had 7 bases not matched to a gene; V was cut back by 4 bases and J by 4 bases. This CDR3 has 15 amino acids. CDR1 SGDLS and CDR2 YYNGEE come from the germline V gene. The CDR3 protein is CASSSLAGGTETQYF. The CDR3, as DNA: TGTGCCAGCAGCTCGTTAGCGGGGGGCACAGAGACCCAGTACTTC.

The J gene is TRBJ2-2, the V gene TRBV29-1, with D possibly being TRBD1 (6 bases). From germline, CDR1 is SQVTM and CDR2 ANQGSEA. Trimming removed 3 bases from V and 5 bases from J, with 13 bases in between. This CDR3 is built from 14 residues. CDR3 coding DNA: TGCAGCGTTGATGGGGCAGGGGCTACCGGGGAGCTGTTTTTT. Encoded protein: CSVDGAGATGELFF.

The V call is TRBV12-5, the J call TRBJ1-4; D is undetermined. Germline V CDR1 and CDR2: LGHNT, FRNRAP. Between the trimmed V and J ends, which lost 2 bases and 0 bases, there was a span of 16 bases. The length of the CDR3 is 18 residues. CDR3 DNA sequence: TGTGCTAGTGGTTTGTTAAAGTTGTTGGGAGCAACTAATGAAAAACTGTTTTTT. Amino acid sequence: CASGLLKLLGATNEKLFF.

The chain has TRBV4-2 and TRBJ1-2, with 8 bases identical to TRBD1. There are 15 residues in the CDR3. J was trimmed by 5 bases and V by 6 bases; bases with no gene match: 11. Per germline, CDR1 LGHNA and CDR2 YNFKEQ. In DNA, the CDR3 is TGTGCCAGCAGTCAGGGGGCAGGGGCAAAATATGGCTACACCTTC. As protein: CASSQGAGAKYGYTF.

This chain links TRBV28 with TRBJ1-5; D is unresolved. The CDR3 length is 14 residues. CDR1 is MDHEN, CDR2 SYDVKM, per germline. Trimming stripped 8 bases from V and 7 bases from J, with 18 bases between. DNA for the CDR3: TGTGCCAGCGTTCCGGATCGGGGTTTACAGCCCCAGCATTTT. As protein: CASVPDRGLQPQHF.

CDR3 coding DNA: TGTGCCATCAGTGAGACTGACAGGGGGGAAGCTTTCTTT. This codes for CAISETDRGEAFF. The chain links TRBV10-3 to TRBJ1-1, with TRBD1 identical over 9 bases. V lost 2 bases and J lost 8; bases outside the gene matches: 3. The CDR3 is made up of 13 amino acids. The germline gives CDR1 ENHRY, CDR2 SYGVKD.

The chain is built from TRBV7-3 and TRBJ2-7; the match to TRBD1 covers 9 bases. From germline, CDR1 is SGHTA and CDR2 FQGTGA. Trimming took 3 bases from V and 2 from J; bases not matched to a gene: 5. CDR3 length equals 15 residues. The CDR3 nucleotides are TGTGCCAGCAGCTTGGACAGGGGTGCCACCTACGAGCAGTACTTC. Its protein product is CASSLDRGATYEQYF.

This chain joins TRBV6-5 and TRBJ2-7; TRBD1 is a possible D gene (6 bases). CDR3 length: 15 amino acids. The germline gives CDR1 MNHEY, CDR2 SVGAGI. Trimming left V 0 bases short and J 4 bases short, with 13 bases between. CDR3 sequence: CASSYSVTGQYEQYF. DNA for the CDR3: TGTGCCAGCAGTTACTCGGTAACGGGACAATACGAGCAGTACTTC.

The rearrangement links TRBV4-3 to TRBJ1-4, with 7 nucleotides matching TRBD1. This CDR3 comprises 14 residues. Germline V gene sequence: CDR1 LGHNA, CDR2 YSLEER. V shed 1 base, J shed 8 bases, and the junction held 4 bases outside the gene matches. The CDR3 DNA reads TGCGCCAGCAGCCAAGGACAGGGAAACGAAAAACTGTTTTTT. This gives the protein CASSQGQGNEKLFF.

The J gene is TRBJ2-1, the V gene TRBV27; the match to TRBD2 covers 8 bases. CDR3 length: 13 residues. Trimming removed 6 bases from V and 9 bases from J; junction bases left unmatched: 7. Per the germline V gene, CDR1 is MNHEY and CDR2 is SMNVEV (reference sequence). DNA for the CDR3: TGTGCCAGCAGGGGGACTAGTAATCCTGAGCAGTTCTTC. Translating gives CASRGTSNPEQFF.

The CDR3 sequence is CASSLGGTPAGELFF. As DNA, the CDR3 is TGTGCCAGCAGTCTAGGTGGGACACCCGCCGGGGAGCTGTTTTTT. The chain combines TRBV5-5 with TRBJ2-2, with TRBD1 as a possible D gene (6 bases). Germline lookup yields CDR1 SGHKS and CDR2 YYEKEE (reference sequence). V lost 5 bases and J 6 bases, leaving 17 bases between the germline ends. The CDR3 length is 15 residues.

V is TRBV30 and J is TRBJ2-7, with TRBD1 matching 9 bases. CDR3 length: 12 amino acids. Trimming took 7 bases from V and 4 from J; bases not matched to a gene: 5. Germline CDR1 reads GTSNPN; CDR2 reads SVGIG (reference sequence). DNA of the CDR3: TGTGCCTACCAAGGACAGGGGTACGAGCAGTACTTC. It encodes CAYQGQGYEQYF.

V is TRBV1 and J is TRBJ2-3; the table's D call TRBD2 went unverified against the DNA. TRBV1 is classified as a pseudogene. This CDR3 contains 17 residues. The CDR3 loop reads CTSSQGSGRGGTDTQYF. The CDR3 bases are TGCACCAGCAGCCAAGGTTCAGGCCGGGGGGGCACAGATACGCAGTATTTT.

As DNA, the CDR3 is TGTGCCAGCAGCCGTGTCGGGGGCAATCAGCCCCAGCATTTT. Residues: CASSRVGGNQPQHF. This chain uses TRBV6-5 with TRBJ1-5, with D uncertain. The V and J ends lost 6 bases and 2 bases respectively, with 11 bases between them. Per germline, CDR1 MNHEY and CDR2 SVGAGI. The CDR3 sequence is 14 residues long.

The chain is built from TRBV7-9 and TRBJ2-1, with 8 bases lining up with TRBD2. The germline CDR1 and CDR2 sequences are SEHNR and FQNEAQ (reference sequence). The CDR3 covers 16 residues. Trimming took 6 bases from V and 8 from J; bases not matched to a gene: 15. Here the CDR3 reads CASSSPGGSPVDEQFF. CDR3 sequence (DNA): TGTGCCAGCAGTTCTCCGGGGGGGAGCCCCGTCGATGAGCAGTTCTTC. Full variable domain (remainder filled in from reference TRBV7-9 and TRBJ2-1): DTGVSQNPRHKITKRGQNVTFRCDPISEHNRLYWYRQTLGQGPEFLTYFQNEAQLEKSRLLSDRFSAERPKGSFSTLEIQRTEQGDSAMYLCASSSPGGSPVDEQFFGPGTRLTVL.

The genes are TRBV27 and TRBJ1-2, with 7 bases aligning to TRBD1. Germline CDR1 reads MNHEY; CDR2 reads SMNVEV (reference sequence). V gave up 7 bases and J gave up 4 bases; unmatched junction bases: 9. The CDR3 length is 14 residues. The CDR3 spells CASKSGQALYGYTF. In DNA form, the CDR3 reads TGTGCCAGCAAGAGCGGACAGGCCCTCTATGGCTACACCTTC.

V is TRBV19 and J is TRBJ2-5; D might be TRBD2 (5 bases). CDR1 and CDR2 from the germline V gene are LNHDA and SQIVND (reference sequence). The V end lost 8 bases, the J end lost 7 bases, and 14 bases lay between the germline ends. The CDR3 is made up of 12 amino acids. CDR3 nucleotide sequence: TGTGCCAGTTCGGACGAACGGGGGACCCAGTACTTC. Its translation: CASSDERGTQYF.

This chain links TRBV28 with TRBJ1-2; 7 bases are shared with TRBD1. CDR3 length equals 15 residues. The germline V gene has CDR1 MDHEN and CDR2 SYDVKM. J was trimmed by 5 bases and V by 3 bases; bases with no gene match: 9. Written as DNA, the CDR3 is TGTGCCAGCAGTTTCCCGACGGGACAGACTTATGGCTACACCTTC. Translation: CASSFPTGQTYGYTF.

This chain uses TRBV7-9 with TRBJ2-7; D might be TRBD1 (6 bases). The CDR3 spans 13 residues. V was cut by 0 bases and J by 13 bases, with 16 bases left in between. In germline, CDR1 is SEHNR, CDR2 FQNEAQ (reference sequence). This CDR3 reads CASSLAGAGSQYF. As DNA, the CDR3 is TGTGCCAGCAGCTTAGCGGGGGCAGGGTCTCAATACTTC.

The chain uses TRBV27 and TRBJ2-1; 8 bases fit TRBD2. CDR1 MNHEY and CDR2 SMNVEV come from the germline V gene (reference sequence). This CDR3 region has 17 residues. J was trimmed by 10 bases and V by 6 bases; bases with no gene match: 20. CDR3 protein: CASSPLTVAGGEGEQFF. The CDR3 bases are TGTGCCAGCAGCCCTCTTACGGTGGCGGGGGGCGAGGGGGAGCAGTTCTTC.

Here the CDR3 reads CASTPGDRYSYEQYF. Here the CDR3 DNA reads TGTGCCAGCACCCCTGGGGACAGGTACTCCTACGAGCAGTACTTC. The J gene is TRBJ2-7, the V gene TRBV5-5; 8 bases align to TRBD1. Germline lookup yields CDR1 SGHKS and CDR2 YYEKEE (reference sequence). The V gene end was trimmed by 6 bases and the J gene end by 0 bases; junction bases not matched to a gene: 8. This CDR3 comprises 15 residues. Complete variable domain (other parts from reference TRBV5-5 and TRBJ2-7): DAGVTQSPTHLIKTRGQQVTLRCSPISGHKSVSWYQQVLGQGPQFIFQYYEKEERGRGNFPDRFSARQFPNYSSELNVNALLLGDSALYLCASTPGDRYSYEQYFGPGTRLTVT.